These 14 T cell receptor beta chains share one sample of origin, sequenced in a study of neoadjuvant nivolumab and ipilimumab in lung cancer. Clones were read by immunoSEQ multiplex PCR, and TCRdb kept only the in-frame ones, dropping some. The repertoire holds over 25,000 clones, with around 90% as singletons. This specimen was peripheral blood, taken after neoadjuvant nivolumab, alone or with ipilimumab, at or shortly before surgery. The receptors were gathered from an adult with non-small cell lung cancer.

The rearrangement links TRBV5-4 to TRBJ2-5; tentatively, D is TRBD1 or TRBD2 (5 bases each). CDR3 length: 17 residues. Trimming took 0 bases from V and 2 from J, leaving 17 bases between them. Germline V gene data show CDR1 as SGHNT and CDR2 as YYREEE (reference sequence). The CDR3 region has the DNA TGTGCCAGCAGCTTGGGAGGCCAGATAGGGGAGCAAGAGACCCAGTACTTC. It encodes CASSLGGQIGEQETQYF.

The sample holds one count of this clone. The chain is built from TRBV7-9 and TRBJ2-3, with TRBD2 identical over 8 bases. This CDR3 comprises 14 residues. V was pared by 5 bases and J by 4 bases, with 5 bases of the junction left unmatched. Germline lookup yields CDR1 SEHNR and CDR2 FQNEAQ (reference sequence). DNA of the CDR3: TGTGCCAGCAGCCCGGGGGGGGCATCAGATACGCAGTATTTT. It codes for CASSPGGASDTQYF. The complete variable domain, with remaining parts taken from reference TRBV7-9 and TRBJ2-3, reads DTGVSQNPRHKITKRGQNVTFRCDPISEHNRLYWYRQTLGQGPEFLTYFQNEAQLEKSRLLSDRFSAERPKGSFSTLEIQRTEQGDSAMYLCASSPGGASDTQYFGPGTRLTVL.

The J gene is TRBJ2-3, the V gene TRBV2; 10 bases match TRBD1. Looked up from germline, CDR1 is SNHLY and CDR2 is FYNNEI. This CDR3 has 16 residues. The trim removed 6 bases at V and 4 bases at J, leaving 10 bases unmatched. The CDR3 DNA reads TGTGCCAGCAGGCCAACCGGGACAGGGGCGTCAGATACGCAGTATTTT. Translated, it gives CASRPTGTGASDTQYF.

The table lists this clone with a count of one. This CDR3 reads CASRRTGAYETQYF. CDR3 bases: TGTGCCAGCAGGCGGACGGGGGCTTACGAGACCCAGTACTTC. The gene calls are TRBV2 and TRBJ2-5, with D perhaps being TRBD1 or TRBD2 (6 bases each). With 6 bases removed from V and 5 bases from J, the gap between germline ends came to 16 bases. The germline V gene encodes CDR1 SNHLY and CDR2 FYNNEI. The CDR3 has 14 residues.

The chain carries TRBV2 and TRBJ2-6; 10 bases fit TRBD1. The CDR3 consists of 19 residues. Germline CDR1 SNHLY, CDR2 FYNNEI. The V and J ends lost 3 bases and 1 base, in that order; junction bases with no gene match: 9. CDR3 sequence: CASSELTGQGISGANVLTF. CDR3 DNA: TGTGCCAGCAGTGAGTTGACGGGACAGGGGATATCTGGGGCCAACGTCCTGACTTTC.

The genes are TRBV5-1 and TRBJ2-3; 9 bases are a match to TRBD1. The CDR3 runs 17 residues. V lost 0 bases to trimming and J lost 5 bases; unmatched junction nucleotides: 10. The V gene's germline CDR1 is SGHRS and CDR2 YFSETQ. As DNA, the CDR3 is TGCGCCAGCAGCTTGGCCGGGACAGGGTCTCGTGGAGATACGCAGTATTTT. Translating gives CASSLAGTGSRGDTQYF.

V and J are TRBV28 and TRBJ1-5; D uncertain. Per germline, CDR1 MDHEN and CDR2 SYDVKM. V lost 5 bases, J lost 9 bases, and 17 bases lay in between. CDR3 size: 14 residues. CDR3 sequence reads: CASSDSVGMSPQHF. The DNA of the CDR3 is TGTGCCAGCAGTGACTCCGTAGGTATGTCGCCCCAGCATTTT.

J is TRBJ2-1 and V is TRBV7-9; TRBD2 aligns across 7 bases. V gave up 3 bases and J gave up 6 bases; unmatched junction bases: 8. This CDR3 is 15 amino acids long. Germline V lookup: CDR1 SEHNR, CDR2 FQNEAQ (reference sequence). The CDR3 DNA reads TGTGCCAGCAGCTTGACTAGCTTCGGTTCCAATGAGCAGTTCTTC. It specifies CASSLTSFGSNEQFF.

The rearrangement joins TRBV9 to TRBJ2-2; possibly TRBD1 for D (5 bases). The CDR3 spans 15 residues. Germline loops: CDR1 SGDLS, CDR2 YYNGEE. The V and J ends lost 3 bases and 5 bases respectively, with 14 bases between them. CDR3 in amino acids: CASSGPQRGTGELFF. The CDR3 DNA reads TGTGCCAGCAGCGGACCACAAAGGGGTACCGGGGAGCTGTTTTTT.

Here the CDR3 reads CASSGRYSGRASEQYF. DNA of the CDR3: TGTGCCAGCAGCGGACGATATAGCGGGAGGGCCTCCGAGCAGTACTTC. V usage is TRBV9 and J usage is TRBJ2-7; TRBD2 agrees at 11 bases. The CDR3 spans 16 residues. The V gene's germline CDR1 is SGDLS and CDR2 YYNGEE. Trimming removed 3 bases from V and 6 bases from J; junction bases left unmatched: 11.

This clone was seen a handful of times. This chain links TRBV7-8 with TRBJ2-5; no clear D gene. V gave up 1 base and J gave up 4 bases, with 7 bases separating them. CDR1 and CDR2 (germline): SGHVS, FQNEAQ. The CDR3 length is 13 residues. In DNA form, the CDR3 reads TGTGCCAGCAGCTTAGGTTTTCGAGAGACCCAGTACTTC. It yields the protein CASSLGFRETQYF.

The chain carries TRBV29-1 and TRBJ1-2; D perhaps matches TRBD1 (5 bases). In germline, CDR1 is SQVTM, CDR2 ANQGSEA. Deletions cut 7 bases from V and 8 bases from J, with 17 bases between. The CDR3 contains 12 residues. The CDR3 nucleotides read TGCAGCGACTTAGACAGCTCCTGGGGCTACACCTTC. This translates into CSDLDSSWGYTF.

The V gene is TRBV5-1, the J gene TRBJ1-5; 7 bases map to TRBD1. The germline CDR1 and CDR2 sequences are SGHRS and YFSETQ. V was clipped by 4 bases and J by 1 base; unmatched bases: 5. This CDR3 spans 15 amino acids. Here the CDR3 reads CASSPTGMSNQPQHF. CDR3 DNA sequence: TGCGCCAGCAGCCCGACAGGGATGAGCAATCAGCCCCAGCATTTT.

This clone was seen only once. The gene calls are TRBV11-2 and TRBJ2-7, with unresolved D. Germline CDR1 and CDR2: SGHAT and FQNNGV. The CDR3 has 14 amino acids. With 5 bases removed from V and 6 bases from J, the gap between germline ends came to 17 bases. The CDR3 protein is CASSVLALSGEQYF. DNA of the CDR3: TGTGCCAGCAGCGTATTGGCCCTTTCTGGCGAGCAGTACTTC.